The clone carrying this T cell receptor (beta chain) was detected a few times. Its antigen is currently unknown. The source of the sample is a study of early T cells in non-severe SARS-CoV-2 infection. Study-wide results and caveats: Private and CD4 specificities were missed by VDJdb matching, which favored anti-spike CD8 responses.

Using its own MiXCR run on the 5' RACE reads, TCRdb lists one record per CDR3 protein. Here the sample spans some 50,000 distinct CDR3 sequences, 4% to 5% being singletons. The TCR originated in an adult who was a healthcare worker with PCR-confirmed SARS-CoV-2 infection or an uninfected control (not recorded which). Sequenced: whole blood.

CDR3 protein: CASSAHRERPGANVLTF. CDR3 DNA: TGTGCCAGCAGCGCTCACAGGGAGAGGCCCGGGGCCAACGTCCTGACTTTC. The chain employs TRBV9 and TRBJ2-6, with D maybe TRBD1 (6 bases). This CDR3 has 17 residues. CDR1 and CDR2 from the germline V gene are SGDLS and YYNGEE. V was cut by 3 bases and J by 4 bases, with 17 bases left in between.